A selection of T cell receptor beta chains follows, all from one sample in a study of blood T cells in healthy people across ages. TCRdb recomputed calls from the 5' RACE reads with MiXCR, one row per CDR3 protein. The sample includes approximately 830,000 distinct CDR3 sequences, under 80% of them seen just once. The sequenced material came from blood. The receptors stem from a man aged 25 to 45 in good health. CDR3s include the opening cysteine and the closing phenylalanine or tryptophan. The D gene is left open where the match is weak. A clone size is listed for some rows: how often the clone was seen (once, few, many), or a class if it is expanded.

J: TRBJ1-5
length: 14
D: .
V: TRBV7-2
size: .
CDR3: CASSSGEYSQPQHF
DNA: TGTGCCAGCAGCTCAGGGGAGTACTCTCAGCCCCAGCATTTT

J: TRBJ2-1
length: 13
D: .
V: TRBV24-1
size: .
CDR3: CATSDPRGNEQLF
DNA: TGTGCCACCAGTGATCCTCGGGGAAATGAGCAGCTCTTC

J: TRBJ2-4
length: 12
D: .
V: TRBV15
size: few
CDR3: CATGTWGDIQYF
DNA: TGTGCCACCGGGACATGGGGGGACATTCAGTACTTC

J: TRBJ2-1
length: 13
D: TRBD1
V: TRBV28
size: .
CDR3: CASTPDRAYEQFF
DNA: TGTGCCAGCACCCCTGACAGGGCGTATGAGCAGTTCTTC

J: TRBJ2-1
length: 17
D: TRBD1
V: TRBV4-2
size: .
CDR3: CASSQDGDRAAYNEQFF
DNA: TGTGCCAGCAGCCAAGATGGAGACAGGGCGGCATACAATGAGCAGTTCTTC

J: TRBJ2-7
length: 14
D: .
V: TRBV28
size: .
CDR3: CASSVSDGAGTQYF
DNA: TGTGCCAGCAGTGTTTCCGACGGTGCCGGTACGCAGTACTTC

J: TRBJ2-3
length: 17
D: .
V: TRBV21-1
size: .
CDR3: CASSKGTSGGNTDTQYF
DNA: TGTGCCAGCAGCAAAGGGACTAGCGGGGGCAACACAGATACGCAGTATTTT

J: TRBJ2-7
length: 14
D: TRBD1
V: TRBV13
size: few
CDR3: CASSSGQGINEQYF
DNA: TGTGCCAGTAGCTCCGGACAGGGGATCAACGAGCAGTACTTC

J: TRBJ1-1
length: 12
D: .
V: TRBV7-2
size: .
CDR3: CASRWTNTEAFF
DNA: TGTGCCAGCAGATGGACAAACACTGAAGCTTTCTTT

J: TRBJ2-5
length: 13
D: .
V: TRBV6-6
size: .
CDR3: CASSYMGGETQYF
DNA: TGTGCCAGCAGTTACATGGGCGGAGAGACCCAGTACTTC

J: TRBJ2-5
length: 13
D: .
V: TRBV20-1
size: .
CDR3: CSARRADQETQYF
DNA: TGCAGTGCTCGGCGGGCAGACCAAGAGACCCAGTACTTC

J: TRBJ1-4
length: 16
D: TRBD1
V: TRBV27
size: .
CDR3: CASSTAVRGSNEKLFF
DNA: TGTGCCAGCAGTACCGCCGTCAGGGGGTCTAATGAAAAACTGTTTTTT

J: TRBJ2-7
length: 14
D: TRBD1
V: TRBV29-1
size: .
CDR3: CSVELQGQGNEQYF
DNA: TGCAGCGTTGAATTGCAGGGACAGGGGAACGAGCAGTACTTC

J: TRBJ1-1
length: 13
D: TRBD1
V: TRBV29-1
size: once
CDR3: CSVDRGLDTEAFF
DNA: TGCAGCGTTGACAGGGGGCTGGATACTGAAGCTTTCTTT

J: TRBJ2-3
length: 17
D: TRBD1
V: TRBV6-5
size: .
CDR3: CASSFHSAGTGGHTQYF
DNA: TGTGCCAGCAGTTTCCATAGCGCCGGAACAGGGGGCCATACGCAGTATTTT

J: TRBJ2-5
length: 15
D: .
V: TRBV20-1
size: .
CDR3: CSARTASGNQETQYF
DNA: TGCAGTGCTAGAACCGCTAGTGGCAACCAAGAGACCCAGTACTTC

J: TRBJ2-1
length: 16
D: TRBD2
V: TRBV20-1
size: .
CDR3: CSARDGASGVNNEQFF
DNA: TGCAGTGCTAGAGATGGGGCTAGCGGGGTGAACAATGAGCAGTTCTTC

J: TRBJ2-4
length: 16
D: TRBD2
V: TRBV5-1
size: few
CDR3: CASSLEAGEPKNIQYF
DNA: TGCGCCAGCAGCTTGGAAGCGGGGGAGCCCAAAAACATTCAGTACTTC

J: TRBJ2-5
length: 14
D: .
V: TRBV12-3/TRBV12-4
size: .
CDR3: CASSFNAQVETQYF
DNA: TGTGCCAGCAGTTTTAATGCACAGGTGGAGACCCAGTACTTC

J: TRBJ1-5
length: 12
D: .
V: TRBV2
size: .
CDR3: CASKGSSKPQHF
DNA: TGTGCCAGCAAGGGCTCAAGCAAGCCCCAGCATTTT

J: TRBJ2-1
length: 12
D: .
V: TRBV6-2/TRBV6-3
size: .
CDR3: CASSYVDYEQFF
DNA: TGTGCCAGCAGTTACGTGGACTATGAGCAGTTCTTC

J: TRBJ2-5
length: 14
D: TRBD2
V: TRBV7-2
size: .
CDR3: CASSLVIGGEDQYF
DNA: TGTGCCAGCAGCTTAGTAATCGGGGGGGAGGACCAGTACTTC

J: TRBJ1-4
length: 17
D: .
V: TRBV7-9
size: .
CDR3: CASSLVDRPSTNEKLFF
DNA: TGTGCCAGCAGCTTAGTCGACAGGCCTTCAACTAATGAAAAACTGTTTTTT

J: TRBJ1-4
length: 13
D: .
V: TRBV4-3
size: .
CDR3: CASSQEGLRKLFF
DNA: TGCGCCAGCAGCCAAGAGGGGCTTCGAAAACTGTTTTTT

J: TRBJ2-3
length: 14
D: .
V: TRBV20-1
size: .
CDR3: CSADGALRGDTQYF
DNA: TGCAGTGCGGACGGAGCCTTAAGGGGAGATACGCAGTATTTT

J: TRBJ2-7
length: 14
D: .
V: TRBV6-1
size: .
CDR3: CASSEYAGFYEQYF
DNA: TGTGCCAGCAGTGAATATGCAGGTTTCTACGAGCAGTACTTC

J: TRBJ2-3
length: 13
D: .
V: TRBV30
size: .
CDR3: CAWTGPKTDTQYF
DNA: TGTGCCTGGACGGGTCCGAAAACAGATACGCAGTATTTT

J: TRBJ2-1
length: 15
D: .
V: TRBV6-6
size: few
CDR3: CASSYQIDSYNEQFF
DNA: TGTGCCAGCAGTTACCAAATCGACAGTTACAATGAGCAGTTCTTC

J: TRBJ2-1
length: 19
D: .
V: TRBV4-3
size: .
CDR3: CAGSQNPDRRSGGPNEQFF
DNA: TGCGCCGGCAGCCAAAACCCGGACAGGAGATCCGGAGGGCCTAATGAGCAGTTCTTC

J: TRBJ2-1
length: 16
D: TRBD2
V: TRBV7-3
size: .
CDR3: CASSLTGTMSYNEQFF
DNA: TGTGCCAGCAGCTTAACGGGGACTATGAGCTACAATGAGCAGTTCTTC

J: TRBJ2-3
length: 13
D: .
V: TRBV7-3
size: .
CDR3: CASSLYPGNTQYF
DNA: TGTGCCAGCAGCTTATATCCGGGGAATACGCAGTATTTT

J: TRBJ2-1
length: 15
D: TRBD2
V: TRBV10-3
size: .
CDR3: CAISGASGGGNEQFF
DNA: TGTGCCATCAGTGGCGCTAGCGGGGGTGGAAATGAGCAGTTCTTC

J: TRBJ2-1
length: 16
D: .
V: TRBV7-8
size: .
CDR3: CASSLAQGNSYNEQFF
DNA: TGTGCCAGCAGCTTAGCCCAGGGGAACTCCTACAATGAGCAGTTCTTC

J: TRBJ1-1
length: 14
D: TRBD1
V: TRBV28
size: .
CDR3: CASTYTGGATEAFF
DNA: TGTGCCAGCACTTACACAGGGGGCGCGACTGAAGCTTTCTTT

J: TRBJ2-5
length: 13
D: .
V: TRBV7-2
size: few
CDR3: CASSFLGPETQYF
DNA: TGTGCCAGCAGCTTTCTGGGGCCGGAGACCCAGTACTTC

J: TRBJ2-3
length: 13
D: .
V: TRBV12-3/TRBV12-4
size: .
CDR3: CASWAAWTDTQYF
DNA: TGTGCCAGCTGGGCAGCTTGGACAGATACGCAGTATTTT

J: TRBJ2-5
length: 14
D: .
V: TRBV6-5
size: few
CDR3: CASSFSAGQETQYF
DNA: TGTGCCAGCAGTTTTTCGGCGGGGCAAGAGACCCAGTACTTC

J: TRBJ2-1
length: 14
D: TRBD2
V: TRBV20-1
size: .
CDR3: CSAGGLAGGREQFF
DNA: TGCAGTGCTGGGGGACTAGCGGGGGGGCGCGAGCAGTTCTTC

J: TRBJ2-3
length: 15
D: .
V: TRBV5-1
size: .
CDR3: CASSLIPESTDTQYF
DNA: TGCGCCAGCAGCTTGATACCAGAAAGCACAGATACGCAGTATTTT

J: TRBJ1-2
length: 12
D: .
V: TRBV20-1
size: .
CDR3: CSASEGHYGYTF
DNA: TGCAGTGCTAGCGAAGGTCACTATGGCTACACCTTC

J: TRBJ2-1
length: 15
D: TRBD2
V: TRBV20-1
size: .
CDR3: CSARGEGRTYNEQFF
DNA: TGCAGTGCTAGAGGGGAGGGACGTACCTACAATGAGCAGTTCTTC

J: TRBJ2-6
length: 16
D: .
V: TRBV15
size: .
CDR3: CATSRDLRAGANVLTF
DNA: .

J: TRBJ2-7
length: 14
D: TRBD2
V: TRBV20-1
size: .
CDR3: CSARLAGVSYEQYF
DNA: TGCAGTGCTAGACTAGCGGGCGTCTCCTACGAGCAGTACTTC

J: TRBJ2-2
length: 15
D: TRBD1
V: TRBV10-3
size: .
CDR3: CAISETGASTGELFF
DNA: TGTGCCATCAGTGAGACAGGGGCCTCCACCGGGGAGCTGTTTTTT

J: TRBJ1-4
length: 14
D: .
V: TRBV7-2
size: .
CDR3: CASSFDGVKEELFF
DNA: TGTGCCAGCAGCTTCGATGGGGTAAAGGAAGAACTGTTTTTT

J: TRBJ2-1
length: 15
D: .
V: TRBV5-1
size: .
CDR3: CASSKRVTAGHEQFF
DNA: TGCGCCAGCAGCAAGAGGGTGACAGCCGGACATGAGCAGTTCTTC

J: TRBJ2-3
length: 15
D: .
V: TRBV6-2/TRBV6-3
size: .
CDR3: CASTTRGSLPDTQYF
DNA: TGTGCCAGCACAACCCGAGGATCCCTCCCAGATACGCAGTATTTT

J: TRBJ2-3
length: 14
D: .
V: TRBV7-2
size: .
CDR3: CASSYQSGSDTQYF
DNA: TGTGCCAGCAGCTACCAGTCAGGGTCCGATACGCAGTATTTT